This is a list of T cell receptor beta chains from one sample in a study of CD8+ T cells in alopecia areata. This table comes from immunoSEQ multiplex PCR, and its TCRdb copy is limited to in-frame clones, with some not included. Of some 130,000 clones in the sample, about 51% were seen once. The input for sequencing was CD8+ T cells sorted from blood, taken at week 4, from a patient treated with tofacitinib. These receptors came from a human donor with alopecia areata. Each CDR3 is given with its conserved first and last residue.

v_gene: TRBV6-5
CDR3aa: CASSYGPKDTGELFF

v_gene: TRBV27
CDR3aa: CASSPMGFPYEQYF

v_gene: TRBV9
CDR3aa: CASSNDRGGDEQYF

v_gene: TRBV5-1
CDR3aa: CASSFGFQETQYF

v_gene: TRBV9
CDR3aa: CASSDDHGGELFF

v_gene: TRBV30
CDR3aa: CALRPGVVVGYTF

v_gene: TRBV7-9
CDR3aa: CASSSSGAYGYTF

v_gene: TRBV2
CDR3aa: CASSATGYGYTF

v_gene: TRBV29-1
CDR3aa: CSVAHPGSGNTIYF

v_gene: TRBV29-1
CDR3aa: CSVEDLDRDNEQFF

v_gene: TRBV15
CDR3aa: CATSHNSGGAADTGELFF

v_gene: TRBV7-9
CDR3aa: CASSWEDQPQHF

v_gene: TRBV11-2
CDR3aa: CASSLDPGAKNIQYF